Listed below are T cell receptor beta chains from one sample, sequenced in a study of blood T cell repertoires in COVID-19. The data were produced by immunoSEQ multiplex PCR, yet TCRdb's version contains in-frame clones alone and is incomplete. This table holds about 47,000 clones, under 95% found once. Sequencing was done on a sample of peripheral blood. The receptor source for this set is a man between 65 and 85 years old with active COVID-19. Each CDR3 is given with its conserved first and last residue. A D gene is named only where the DNA matches it firmly. For some rows the clone size is stated as once, few or many, or as a class when expanded; others skip it.

J gene | V gene | clone size | D gene | CDR3 DNA | CDR3 protein
TRBJ1-2 | TRBV30 | once | TRBD1 | TGTGCCTGGAGTCGGGACAGACCCTATGGCTACACCTTC | CAWSRDRPYGYTF
TRBJ2-1 | TRBV10-3 | once | TRBD2 | TGTGCCATCAGACCCATAGCGGGGGGTTCCCACAATGAGCAGTTCTTC | CAIRPIAGGSHNEQFF
TRBJ1-4 | TRBV6-1 | - | TRBD1 | TGTGCCAGCAGTGAGGGGACAGGGGGCTTGGAGGGTGAAAAACTGTTTTTT | CASSEGTGGLEGEKLFF
TRBJ2-3 | TRBV4-3 | - | TRBD2 | TGCGCCAGCAGCCAAGCGACAGCGGGGGGGCCCGCAGATACGCAGTATTTT | CASSQATAGGPADTQYF
TRBJ1-1 | TRBV5-5 | - | - | TGTGCCAGCAGCTTGGGGGGCGTGAACACTGAAGCTTTCTTT | CASSLGGVNTEAFF
TRBJ2-1 | TRBV3-1/TRBV3-2 | once | TRBD2 | TGTGCCAGCAGCCCCGGGACTAGCGGATCTCAGCAGTTCTTC | CASSPGTSGSQQFF
TRBJ2-5 | TRBV24-1 | - | TRBD1 | TGTGCCACCAGTGATCCTGGAACAGGGGACGGCGAGACCCAGTACTTC | CATSDPGTGDGETQYF
TRBJ1-2 | TRBV5-6 | - | TRBD1 | TGTGCCAGCAGCTACCGGGACAGGTACCTCAACTATGGCTACACCTTC | CASSYRDRYLNYGYTF
TRBJ2-7 | TRBV29-1 | - | TRBD1 | TGCAGCGTTTGGACAGGCTACGAGCAGTACTTC | CSVWTGYEQYF
TRBJ1-1 | TRBV6-5 | - | - | TGTGCCAGCAGTTACGATACAGGGCTGAACACTGAAGCTTTCTTT | CASSYDTGLNTEAFF
TRBJ1-2 | TRBV7-8 | - | TRBD1 | TGTGCCAGCAGGCAGACAGGGGGCGGGAGCTACACCTTC | CASRQTGGGSYTF
TRBJ2-5 | TRBV6-1 | - | - | TGTGCCAGCAGTGAATTTTTAATCGAGACCCAGTACTTC | CASSEFLIETQYF
TRBJ2-1 | TRBV18 | - | TRBD2 | TGTGCCAGCTCACCGACAGACAGGGGACTAGCGGGGACTAATGAGCAGTTCTTC | CASSPTDRGLAGTNEQFF
TRBJ2-6 | TRBV9 | - | - | TGTGCCAGCAACAACCCCGGGACATACCTCTCTGGGGCCAACGTCCTGACTTTC | CASNNPGTYLSGANVLTF
TRBJ2-3 | TRBV5-1 | - | TRBD1 | TGCGCCAGCAGCATAGGGACAGGCAGGACTAGCACAGATACGCAGTATTTT | CASSIGTGRTSTDTQYF
TRBJ1-1 | TRBV6-1 | - | - | TGTGCCAGCAGTGAAGTGGGTAGAGGCACTGAAGCTTTCTTT | CASSEVGRGTEAFF
TRBJ2-5 | TRBV10-3 | - | TRBD1 | TGTGCCATCAGGGAGACAGGGGGGTACCAAGAGACCCAGTACTTC | CAIRETGGYQETQYF
TRBJ2-3 | TRBV6-6 | - | TRBD1 | TGTGCCAGCAGGGGACAGGGGGCGTTAGATACGCAGTATTTT | CASRGQGALDTQYF
TRBJ1-5 | TRBV7-2 | - | - | TGTGCCAGCAGCCAGGGTGCGGTCAATAGCAATCAGCCCCAGCATTTT | CASSQGAVNSNQPQHF
TRBJ1-5 | TRBV30 | - | - | TGTGCCTGGAGTGTAAACTCCTGGTATAATCAGCCCCAGCATTTT | CAWSVNSWYNQPQHF
TRBJ2-7 | TRBV4-2 | - | TRBD2 | TGTGCCAGCAGCCAAGATTTGCTAGCGGGGTCCTACGAGCAGTACTTC | CASSQDLLAGSYEQYF
TRBJ1-6 | TRBV14 | few | - | TGTGCCAGCAGCCAAAACAGGAATTCACCCCTCCACTTT | CASSQNRNSPLHF
TRBJ2-7 | TRBV4-2 | - | TRBD2 | TGTGCCAGCAGCCAAGTAAGTGGCGGGGGAAGCTCCTACGAGCAGTACTTC | CASSQVSGGGSSYEQYF
TRBJ2-2 | TRBV5-1 | - | - | TGCGCCAGCAGCTTGGAACACAGTCGCACCGGGGAGCTGTTTTTT | CASSLEHSRTGELFF
TRBJ1-1 | TRBV6-2/TRBV6-3 | once | TRBD1 | TGTGCCAGCAGTTACGCAGGGGGTAGGAACACTGAAGCTTTCTTT | CASSYAGGRNTEAFF
TRBJ2-7 | TRBV6-5 | - | - | TGTGCCAGCAGTTATGGTCAGGGAAGATTCTACGAGCAGTACTTC | CASSYGQGRFYEQYF
TRBJ1-5 | TRBV27 | - | TRBD1 | TGTGCCAGCAAGATCGGACAGGGTAAAGGTCAGCCCCAGCATTTT | CASKIGQGKGQPQHF
TRBJ2-1 | TRBV4-3 | - | - | TGCGCCAGCAGCCAAGATCTATCGGCGGTTCAGTTCTTC | CASSQDLSAVQFF
TRBJ2-2 | TRBV3-1/TRBV3-2 | - | - | TGTGCCAGCAGCCGACAGCGGGCCGGGGAGCTGTTTTTT | CASSRQRAGELFF
TRBJ2-3 | TRBV6-1 | - | TRBD2 | TGTGCCAGCAGTGAAATGGTCCTAGCGGGGGAGGGAGATACGCAGTATTTT | CASSEMVLAGEGDTQYF
TRBJ2-7 | TRBV7-9 | - | - | TGTGCCAGCAGCTTCTGGACAGGGAGGGTAATCGAGCAGTACTTC | CASSFWTGRVIEQYF
TRBJ2-6 | TRBV5-4 | - | - | TGTGCCAGCAGCTACAACCCAGTGGCTGGGGCCAACGTCCTGACTTTC | CASSYNPVAGANVLTF
TRBJ1-1 | TRBV5-1 | - | - | TGCGCCAGCAGCATACAGGTGAACACTGAAGCTTTCTTT | CASSIQVNTEAFF
TRBJ2-7 | TRBV5-1 | - | TRBD2 | TGCGCCAGCAGCTTGGCCGGACTAGCGGGGGGCGGCCACGAGCAGTACTTC | CASSLAGLAGGGHEQYF
TRBJ2-7 | TRBV6-1 | - | - | TGTGCCAGCAGTGAAATGGCCCCAGGCTACGAGCAGTACTTC | CASSEMAPGYEQYF
TRBJ1-5 | TRBV7-2 | - | - | TGTGCCAGCAGCTTAGGTGGGGCGGGCAATCAGCCCCAGCATTTT | CASSLGGAGNQPQHF
TRBJ1-4 | TRBV13 | - | - | TGTGCCAGCAGCTTAGAGGAAGGGAGGGCTAATGAAAAACTGTTTTTT | CASSLEEGRANEKLFF
TRBJ1-4 | TRBV30 | - | TRBD1 | TGTGCCTGGAGTGGTCACACAGGGGGCGAAAAACTGTTTTTT | CAWSGHTGGEKLFF
TRBJ2-5 | TRBV10-3 | - | - | TGTGCCATCAGCGGGGACTACCAAGAGACCCAGTACTTC | CAISGDYQETQYF
TRBJ1-5 | TRBV19 | - | - | TGTGCCAGTAGTGGAGGGCTTCAGCCCCAGCATTTT | CASSGGLQPQHF
TRBJ2-7 | TRBV30 | - | TRBD1 | TGTGCCTGGAACAGGGGTCCGTTTGGCGAGCAGTACTTC | CAWNRGPFGEQYF
TRBJ1-1 | TRBV6-5 | - | TRBD1 | TGTGCCAGCAGCCTACAGGGGGCAGGCACTGAAGCTTTCTTT | CASSLQGAGTEAFF
TRBJ2-5 | TRBV19 | - | - | TGTGCCAGTAGTATAGGACAACGGGGGACCCAGTACTTC | CASSIGQRGTQYF
TRBJ1-5 | TRBV6-5 | - | - | TGTGCCTCTAGAGGGGGGGTTGATCAGCCCCAGCATTTT | CASRGGVDQPQHF
TRBJ1-1 | TRBV6-6 | - | - | TGTGCCAGCAGTTCGACAGCCAACACTGAAGCTTTCTTT | CASSSTANTEAFF
TRBJ1-2 | TRBV19 | - | TRBD1 | TGTGCCAGTAGCTCCGACAGGGTTGATGGCTACACCTTC | CASSSDRVDGYTF
TRBJ2-3 | TRBV20-1 | once | TRBD2 | TGCAGTGCTAGTAGCTCAGCGGGGGTAACAGATACGCAGTATTTT | CSASSSAGVTDTQYF
TRBJ2-2 | TRBV28 | - | - | TGTGCCAGCAGTTATTCTCTGTCCGGGGAGCTGTTTTTT | CASSYSLSGELFF
TRBJ1-1 | TRBV6-5 | once | TRBD1 | TGTGCCAGCAGTCTCGGACAGGGCTATACTGAAGCTTTCTTT | CASSLGQGYTEAFF
TRBJ2-1 | TRBV18 | - | TRBD1 | TGTGCCAGCTCAGCACAGGGGAAAAATGAGCAGTTCTTC | CASSAQGKNEQFF
TRBJ1-1 | TRBV3-1/TRBV3-2 | - | - | TGTGCCAGCAGCCACGGACAGCCGAACACTGAAGCTTTCTTT | CASSHGQPNTEAFF
TRBJ2-1 | TRBV27 | - | TRBD2 | TGTGCCAGCAGTGAAAATAGCGGGGGCCGGTACAATGAGCAGTTCTTC | CASSENSGGRYNEQFF
TRBJ1-5 | TRBV19 | - | TRBD1 | TGTGCCAGTAGTATGGGGACAGCTTATAGCAATCAGCCCCAGCATTTT | CASSMGTAYSNQPQHF
TRBJ2-5 | TRBV7-9 | once | - | TGTGCCAGCAGCACCTGGACAGTACAAGAGACCCAGTACTTC | CASSTWTVQETQYF
TRBJ2-2 | TRBV18 | - | - | TGTGCCAGCGGTGGGAGCACCGGGGAGCTGTTTTTT | CASGGSTGELFF
TRBJ1-1 | TRBV5-5 | - | - | TGTGCCAGCAGCTTGCCAGGGGTTGAAGCTTTCTTT | CASSLPGVEAFF
TRBJ1-2 | TRBV7-2 | - | - | TGTGCCAGCAGCTTATTGAGCAGACTTAACTATGGCTACACCTTC | CASSLLSRLNYGYTF
TRBJ2-7 | TRBV11-2 | - | - | TGTGCCAGCAGCTTAGCGGGGAAGGACGAGCAGTACTTC | CASSLAGKDEQYF
TRBJ2-7 | TRBV29-1 | - | TRBD1 | TGCAGCGTTGTTCAGGGGACAGCTTACGAGCAGTACTTC | CSVVQGTAYEQYF
TRBJ2-3 | TRBV3-1/TRBV3-2 | - | TRBD1 | TGTGCCAGCAGCCAGACAGGGGGGAGCACAGATACGCAGTATTTT | CASSQTGGSTDTQYF